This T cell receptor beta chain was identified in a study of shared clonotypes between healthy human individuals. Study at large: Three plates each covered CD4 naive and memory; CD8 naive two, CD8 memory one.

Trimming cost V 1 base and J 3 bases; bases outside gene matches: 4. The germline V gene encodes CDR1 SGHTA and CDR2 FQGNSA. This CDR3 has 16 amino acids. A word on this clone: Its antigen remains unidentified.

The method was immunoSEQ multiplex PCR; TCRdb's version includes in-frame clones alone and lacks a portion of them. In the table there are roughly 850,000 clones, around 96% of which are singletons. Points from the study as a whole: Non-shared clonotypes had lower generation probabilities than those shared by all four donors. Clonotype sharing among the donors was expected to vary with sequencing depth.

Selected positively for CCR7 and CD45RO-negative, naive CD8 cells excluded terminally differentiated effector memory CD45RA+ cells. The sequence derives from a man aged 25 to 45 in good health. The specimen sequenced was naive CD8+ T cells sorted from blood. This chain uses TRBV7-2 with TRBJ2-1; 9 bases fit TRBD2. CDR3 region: CASSLELAGSYNEQFF. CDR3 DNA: TGTGCCAGCAGCTTAGAACTAGCGGGTAGCTACAATGAGCAGTTCTTC.